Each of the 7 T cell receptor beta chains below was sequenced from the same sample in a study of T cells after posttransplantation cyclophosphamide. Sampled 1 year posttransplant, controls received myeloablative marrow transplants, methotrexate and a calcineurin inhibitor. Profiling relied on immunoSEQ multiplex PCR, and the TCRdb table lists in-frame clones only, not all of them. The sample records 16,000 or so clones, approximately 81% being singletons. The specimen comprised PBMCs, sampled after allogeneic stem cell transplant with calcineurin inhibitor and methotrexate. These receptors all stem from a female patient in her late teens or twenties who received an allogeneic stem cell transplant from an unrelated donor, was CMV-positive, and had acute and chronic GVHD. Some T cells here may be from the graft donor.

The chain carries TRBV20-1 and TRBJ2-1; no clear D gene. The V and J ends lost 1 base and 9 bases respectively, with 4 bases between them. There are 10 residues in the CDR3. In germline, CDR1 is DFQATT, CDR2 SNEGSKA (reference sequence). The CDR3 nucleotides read TGCAGTGCTAGAGTTAGTGAGCAGTTCTTC. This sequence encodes CSARVSEQFF.

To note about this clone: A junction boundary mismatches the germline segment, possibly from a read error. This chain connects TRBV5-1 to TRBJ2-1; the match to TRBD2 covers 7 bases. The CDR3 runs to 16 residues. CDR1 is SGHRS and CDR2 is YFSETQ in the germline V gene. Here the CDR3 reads CASRLVGSGVYNEQFF. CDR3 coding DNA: TGCGCCAGCAGATTGGTAGGAAGCGGGGTCTACAATGAGCAGTTCTTC. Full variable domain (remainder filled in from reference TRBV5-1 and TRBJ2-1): KAGVTQTPRYLIKTRGQQVTLSCSPISGHRSVSWYQQTPGQGLQFLFEYFSETQRNKGNFPGRFSGRQFSNSRSEMNVSTLELGDSALYLCASRLVGSGVYNEQFFGPGTRLTVL.

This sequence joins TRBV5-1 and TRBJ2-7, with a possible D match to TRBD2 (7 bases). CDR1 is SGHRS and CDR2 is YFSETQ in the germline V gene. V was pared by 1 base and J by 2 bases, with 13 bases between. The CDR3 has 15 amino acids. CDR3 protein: CASSLLGGPPYEQYF. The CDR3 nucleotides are TGCGCCAGCAGCTTGCTGGGGGGGCCTCCCTACGAGCAGTACTTC.

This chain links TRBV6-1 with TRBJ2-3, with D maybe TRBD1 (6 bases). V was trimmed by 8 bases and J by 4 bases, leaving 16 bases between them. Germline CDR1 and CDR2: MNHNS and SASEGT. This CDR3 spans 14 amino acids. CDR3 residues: CASARGKGADTQYF. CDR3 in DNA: TGTGCCAGCGCGAGGGGGAAGGGAGCAGATACGCAGTATTTT.

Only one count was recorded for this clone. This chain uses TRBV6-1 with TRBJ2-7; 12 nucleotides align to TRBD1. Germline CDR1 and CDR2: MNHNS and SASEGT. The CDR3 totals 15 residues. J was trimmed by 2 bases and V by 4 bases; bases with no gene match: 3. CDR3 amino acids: CASSGGQGAPYEQYF. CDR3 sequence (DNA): TGTGCCAGCAGTGGGGGACAGGGGGCCCCCTACGAGCAGTACTTC.

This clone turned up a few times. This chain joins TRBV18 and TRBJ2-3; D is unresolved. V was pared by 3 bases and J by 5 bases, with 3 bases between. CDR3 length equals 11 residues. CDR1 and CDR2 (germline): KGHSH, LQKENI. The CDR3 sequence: CASSPRDTQYF. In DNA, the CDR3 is TGTGCCAGCTCACCCAGAGATACGCAGTATTTT.

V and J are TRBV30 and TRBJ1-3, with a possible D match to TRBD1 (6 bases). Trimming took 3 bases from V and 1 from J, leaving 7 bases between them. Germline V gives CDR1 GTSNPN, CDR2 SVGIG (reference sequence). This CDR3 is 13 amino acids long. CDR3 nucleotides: TGTGCCTGGAGGCAGGGGTCTGGAAACACCATATATTTT. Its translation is CAWRQGSGNTIYF.